Listed here is a single T cell receptor (beta chain). Its specificity is unknown. Noted time point: patch test 3, about 24 weeks after DPC sensitization. The treatment here: therapeutic diphenylcyclopropenone sensitization with weekly scalp DPC. The study's library attached unique molecular identifiers to single cDNA molecules. TCRdb recomputed calls from the RACE reads with MiXCR, one row per CDR3 protein. The table has 150,000 to 200,000 distinct CDR3 sequences, more than 20% seen once. These data come from a study of human T cells and chemical hapten exposure. The overall study: Mainly, slight library volume differences in the pool made TCR yields vary.

Germline V CDR1 and CDR2: SGDLS, YYNGEE. CDR3 length: 14 residues. The germline V and J ends were trimmed by 0 bases and 8 bases, with 13 bases remaining between them. Study-wide results and limits: Expanded TCRs showed more large CDR3 clusters than pre-sensitization or healthy control sets.

V usage is TRBV9 and J usage is TRBJ2-3, with D perhaps matching TRBD1 (6 bases). The clonotype originates from a middle-aged woman with alopecia areata. Some clones in this sample may be carry-over from other donors' samples. The material sequenced was whole blood, taken in connection with sensitization to the hapten diphenylcyclopropenone (DPC). The CDR3 nucleotides read TGTGCCAGCAGCGTAGATGAGGGACAAGTTACGCAGTATTTT. The encoded protein is CASSVDEGQVTQYF. Full variable domain (remainder filled in from reference TRBV9 and TRBJ2-3): DSGVTQTPKHLITATGQRVTLRCSPRSGDLSVYWYQQSLDQGLQFLIQYYNGEERAKGNILERFSAQQFPDLHSELNLSSLELGDSALYFCASSVDEGQVTQYFGPGTRLTVL.